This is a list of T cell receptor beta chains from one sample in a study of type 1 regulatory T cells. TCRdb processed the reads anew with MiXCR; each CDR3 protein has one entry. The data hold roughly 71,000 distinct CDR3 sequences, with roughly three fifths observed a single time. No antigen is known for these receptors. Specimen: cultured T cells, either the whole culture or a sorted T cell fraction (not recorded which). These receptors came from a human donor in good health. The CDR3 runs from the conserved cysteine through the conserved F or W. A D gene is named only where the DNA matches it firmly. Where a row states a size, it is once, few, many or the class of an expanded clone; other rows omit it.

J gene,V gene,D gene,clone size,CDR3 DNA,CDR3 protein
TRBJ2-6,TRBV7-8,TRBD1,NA,TGTGCCAGCAGCTTGCGTTGGGGACAGGGGGCGCGAGGGGCCAACGTCCTGACTTTC,CASSLRWGQGARGANVLTF
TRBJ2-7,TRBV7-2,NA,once,TGTGCCAGCAGCCCACCCCCAGGGGAGAGCTACGAGCAGTACTTC,CASSPPPGESYEQYF
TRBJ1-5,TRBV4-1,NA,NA,TGCGCCAGCAGCCAAGTTATTAGCAATCAGCCCCAGCATTTT,CASSQVISNQPQHF
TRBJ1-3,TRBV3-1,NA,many,TGTGCCAGCAGCCAGGATGAGGGCTTTTCCGCTGGAAACACCATATATTTT,CASSQDEGFSAGNTIYF
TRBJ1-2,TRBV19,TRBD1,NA,TGTGCCAGTAGTTCTCCACCGGGACAGGAGACCTATGGCTACACCTTC,CASSSPPGQETYGYTF
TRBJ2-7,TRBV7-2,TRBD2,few,TGTGCCAGCAGCACCCCCAGCGGGAAATTTTACGAGCAGTACTTC,CASSTPSGKFYEQYF
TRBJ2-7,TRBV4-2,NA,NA,TGTGCCAGCAGCCAAGATCCAGCAAATAGCGAGCAGTACTTC,CASSQDPANSEQYF
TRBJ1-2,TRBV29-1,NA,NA,TGCAGCGTTGCGGGTCAGAGTAACTATGGCTACACCTTC,CSVAGQSNYGYTF
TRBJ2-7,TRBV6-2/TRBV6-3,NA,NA,TGTGCCAGCAGTTTCACCGGGACAGGGCTAGCGGGCAGCAACTACGAGCAGTACTTC,CASSFTGTGLAGSNYEQYF
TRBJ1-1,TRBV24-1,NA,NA,TGTGCCACCAGTGACGCCCCCGACCGGTTTGAGACTGAAGCTTTCTTT,CATSDAPDRFETEAFF
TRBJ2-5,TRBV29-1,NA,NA,TGCAGCGTTGTGGGGGCAGGGGTAGAGACCCAGTACTTC,CSVVGAGVETQYF
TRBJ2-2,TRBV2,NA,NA,TGTGCCAGCAGTGAAGAGGTCACCGGGGAGCTGTTTTTT,CASSEEVTGELFF
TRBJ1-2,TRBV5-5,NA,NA,TGTGCCAGCAGCCCCCGACAGAACTATGGCTACACCTTC,CASSPRQNYGYTF
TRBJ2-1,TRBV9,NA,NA,TGTGCCAGCAGCGTAGCGACGAGTGGAGGTAATGAGCAGTTCTTC,CASSVATSGGNEQFF
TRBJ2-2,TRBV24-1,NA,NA,TGTGCCACCAGTGATTTTGGCACAGAGAACTCCGGGGAGCTGTTTTTT,CATSDFGTENSGELFF
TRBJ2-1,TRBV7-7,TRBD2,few,TGTGCCAGCAGCCGGCGAGTAGCGGGAGGACTAAACAATGAGCAGTTCTTC,CASSRRVAGGLNNEQFF
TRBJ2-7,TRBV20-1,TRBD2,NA,TGCAGTGCTGGGACTAGCGGGAGTTACGAGCAGTACTTC,CSAGTSGSYEQYF
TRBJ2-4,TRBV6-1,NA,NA,TGTGCCAGCCGGGGTTCGCCCGCTCCGGGATTTCAGTACTTC,CASRGSPAPGFQYF
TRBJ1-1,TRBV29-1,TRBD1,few,TGCAGCGCTATGGGACAGGGGGCAGATCGGACTGAAGCTTTCTTT,CSAMGQGADRTEAFF
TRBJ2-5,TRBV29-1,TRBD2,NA,TGCAGCGTTGACGGGCAGCGGGAGCCCTTCGGTGAGACCCAGTACTTC,CSVDGQREPFGETQYF
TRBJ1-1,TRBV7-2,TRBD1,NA,TGTGCCAGCAGCCTACTCCCAGGGGGAGCTTTCTTT,CASSLLPGGAFF
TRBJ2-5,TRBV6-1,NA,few,TGTGCCAGTCTAGCGTCATTGGTTGAGACCCAGTACTTC,CASLASLVETQYF
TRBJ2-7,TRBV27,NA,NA,TGTGCCAGCACCCGAGGGACATCATACGAGCAGTACTTC,CASTRGTSYEQYF
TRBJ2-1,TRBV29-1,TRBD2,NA,TGCAGCGTTGAAGATCTCCCGGGACTAGCGGGAGGGCCGATGGGTTACAATGAGCAGTTCTTC,CSVEDLPGLAGGPMGYNEQFF
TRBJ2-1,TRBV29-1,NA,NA,TGCAGCGTTGAAGCCATAGACAGCTATGAGCAGTTCTTC,CSVEAIDSYEQFF
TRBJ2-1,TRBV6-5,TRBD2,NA,TGTGCCAGCCATGTTAGTCTGCCGCCGGGACTAGAAGTTGAGCAGTTCTTC,CASHVSLPPGLEVEQFF
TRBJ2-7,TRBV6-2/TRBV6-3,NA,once,TGTGCCAGCAGTTACATCGCCGGGACACCTACCTACGAGCAGTACTTC,CASSYIAGTPTYEQYF
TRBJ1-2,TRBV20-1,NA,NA,TGCAGTGCTAGCGGCTACACCTTC,CSASGYTF
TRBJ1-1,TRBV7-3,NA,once,TGTGCCAGCAGCTTAGAAGCTTTAAACACTGAAGCTTTCTTT,CASSLEALNTEAFF
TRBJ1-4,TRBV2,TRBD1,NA,TGTGCCAGCAGTGGAGTTCAGGGGGCTTCGGAAAAACTGTTTTTT,CASSGVQGASEKLFF
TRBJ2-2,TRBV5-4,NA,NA,TGTGCCAGCAGCTTGCCTAGGGACGGGGAGCTGTTTTTT,CASSLPRDGELFF
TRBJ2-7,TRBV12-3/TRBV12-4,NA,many,TGTGCCAGCAGCCGATGGGGCAAAAAGGGTGGGTACTTC,CASSRWGKKGGYF
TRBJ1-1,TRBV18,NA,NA,TGTGCCAGCTCACCACAGACAGCCAGTGAAGCTTTCTTT,CASSPQTASEAFF
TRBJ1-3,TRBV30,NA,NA,TGTGCCTGGAGTCTGGGGGGTGGAAACACCATATATTTT,CAWSLGGGNTIYF
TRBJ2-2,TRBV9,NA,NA,TGTGCCAGCAGCGTGACTGGGAACACCGGGGAGCTGTTTTTT,CASSVTGNTGELFF
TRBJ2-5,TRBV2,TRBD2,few,TGTGCCAGCGGGCCACCGAGTGGTATGGCGGGAGTAGGGACCCAGTACTTC,CASGPPSGMAGVGTQYF
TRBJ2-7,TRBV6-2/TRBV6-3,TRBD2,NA,TGTGCCAGCAACAGGGTAGCGGGAGGACCGAGCTCCTACGAGCAGTACTTC,CASNRVAGGPSSYEQYF
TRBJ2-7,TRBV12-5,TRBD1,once,TGTGCTAGTGGTTGGACCGGGACAGGGGTATACGAGCAGTACTTC,CASGWTGTGVYEQYF
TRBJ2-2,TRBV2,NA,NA,TGTGCCAGCAGGGGACTTCCGAACACCGGGGAGCTGTTTTTT,CASRGLPNTGELFF
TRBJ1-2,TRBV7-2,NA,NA,TGTGCCAGCAGCTTAGTAGTCCAGGATAGCTATGGCTACACCTTC,CASSLVVQDSYGYTF
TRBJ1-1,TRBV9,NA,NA,TGTGCCAGCAGCGTAGCATTGGGGAACACTGAAGCTTTCTTT,CASSVALGNTEAFF
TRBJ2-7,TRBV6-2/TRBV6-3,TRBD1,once,TGTGCCAGCAGTTGGACAGGGGTCTACGAGCAGTACTTC,CASSWTGVYEQYF
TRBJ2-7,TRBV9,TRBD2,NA,TGTGCCAGCAGCGTAGGTGCTGCGGGAGGGTACGAGCAATACTTC,CASSVGAAGGYEQYF
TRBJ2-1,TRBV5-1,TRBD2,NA,TGCGCCAGCAGCTGGGCCAGCGGGAGGGCCCTCGGGTCTAATGAGCAGTTCTTC,CASSWASGRALGSNEQFF
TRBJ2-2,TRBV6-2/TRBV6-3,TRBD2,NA,TGTGCCAGCAGTTACCTAGCGGGAGGACTAAACACCGGGGAGCTGTTTTTT,CASSYLAGGLNTGELFF
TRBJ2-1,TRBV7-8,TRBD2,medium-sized,TGTGCCAGCAGCTTAGCTAGCGGGAGCTCCTACAATGAGCAGTTCTTC,CASSLASGSSYNEQFF
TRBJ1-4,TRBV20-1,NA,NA,TGCAGTGCTAGAGTTAGTTCCGCAACTAATGAAAAACTGTTTTTT,CSARVSSATNEKLFF
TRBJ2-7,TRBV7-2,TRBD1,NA,TGTGCCAGCAGCTGGCAGACAGGGGGCTTCTACGAGCAGTACTTC,CASSWQTGGFYEQYF
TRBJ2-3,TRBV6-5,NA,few,TGTGCCAGCGCGCGGGACCCTACAGGGGATACGCAGTATTTT,CASARDPTGDTQYF
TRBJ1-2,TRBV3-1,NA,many,TGTGCCAGCAGCCAGCAGCCTTCCTATGGCTACACCTTC,CASSQQPSYGYTF
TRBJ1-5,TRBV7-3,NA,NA,TGTGCCAGCAGCTTAAACGGGGATCAGCCCCAGCATTTT,CASSLNGDQPQHF
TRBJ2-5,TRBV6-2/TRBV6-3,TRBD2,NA,TGTGCCAGCAGTTACTCGATACGCCTAGCGGGAGCGAAGCCAGAGACCCAGTACTTC,CASSYSIRLAGAKPETQYF
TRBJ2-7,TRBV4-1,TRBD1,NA,TGCGCCAGCAGCCAAGATTGGGAGGGACAGGGTGCCTACGAGCAGTACTTC,CASSQDWEGQGAYEQYF
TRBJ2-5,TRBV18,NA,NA,TGTGCCAGCTCGGCCAACCTGGGGTCCCAAGAGACCCAGTACTTC,CASSANLGSQETQYF